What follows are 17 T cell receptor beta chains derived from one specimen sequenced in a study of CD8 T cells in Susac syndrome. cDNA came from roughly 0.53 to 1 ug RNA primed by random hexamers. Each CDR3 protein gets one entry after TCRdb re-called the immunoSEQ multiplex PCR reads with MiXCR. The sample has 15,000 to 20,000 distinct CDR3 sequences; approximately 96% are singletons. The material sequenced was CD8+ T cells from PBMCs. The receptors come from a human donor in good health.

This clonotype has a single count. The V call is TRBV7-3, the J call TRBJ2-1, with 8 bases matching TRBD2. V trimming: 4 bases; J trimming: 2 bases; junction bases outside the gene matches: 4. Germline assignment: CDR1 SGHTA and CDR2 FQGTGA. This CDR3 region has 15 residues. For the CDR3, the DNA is TGTGCCAGCAGCTCCGGACTAGCTACCTACAATGAGCAGTTCTTC. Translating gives CASSSGLATYNEQFF.

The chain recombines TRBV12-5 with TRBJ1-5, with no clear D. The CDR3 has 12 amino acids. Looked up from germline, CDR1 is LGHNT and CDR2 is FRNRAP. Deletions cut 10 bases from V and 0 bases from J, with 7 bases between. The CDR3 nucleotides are TGTGCTATCGGGGATAGCAATCAGCCCCAGCATTTT. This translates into CAIGDSNQPQHF.

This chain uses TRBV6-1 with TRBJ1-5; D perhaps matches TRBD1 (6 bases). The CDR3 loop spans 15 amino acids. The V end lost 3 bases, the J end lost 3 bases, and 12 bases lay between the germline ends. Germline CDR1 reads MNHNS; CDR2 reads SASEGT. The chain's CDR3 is CASSDGQPFNQPQHF. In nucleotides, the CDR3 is TGTGCCAGCAGTGACGGACAGCCTTTCAATCAGCCCCAGCATTTT.

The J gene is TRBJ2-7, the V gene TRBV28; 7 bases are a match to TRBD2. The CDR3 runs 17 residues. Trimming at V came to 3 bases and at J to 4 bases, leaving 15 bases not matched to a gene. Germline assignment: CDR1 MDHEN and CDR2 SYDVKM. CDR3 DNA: TGTGCCAGCAGTTTTGCTTTGAGTCTAGCGGATTCTTACGAGCAGTACTTC. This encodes CASSFALSLADSYEQYF.

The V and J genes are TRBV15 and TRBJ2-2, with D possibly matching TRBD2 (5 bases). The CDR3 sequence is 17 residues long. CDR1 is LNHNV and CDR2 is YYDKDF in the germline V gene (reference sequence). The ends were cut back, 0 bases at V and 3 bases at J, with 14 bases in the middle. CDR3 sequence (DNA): TGTGCCACCAGCAGAGATCTGGCTAGCCTATACACCGGGGAGCTGTTTTTT. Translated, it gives CATSRDLASLYTGELFF.

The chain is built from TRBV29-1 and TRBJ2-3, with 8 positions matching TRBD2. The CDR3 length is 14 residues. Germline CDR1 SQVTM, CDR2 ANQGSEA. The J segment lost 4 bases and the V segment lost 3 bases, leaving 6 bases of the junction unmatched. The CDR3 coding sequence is TGCAGCGTTGATGAGCGGGAGCTATCAGATACGCAGTATTTT. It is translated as CSVDERELSDTQYF.

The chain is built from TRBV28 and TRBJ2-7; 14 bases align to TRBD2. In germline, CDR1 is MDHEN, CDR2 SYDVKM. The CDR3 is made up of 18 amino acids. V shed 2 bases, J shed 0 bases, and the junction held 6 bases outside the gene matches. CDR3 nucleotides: TGTGCCAGCAGTTTAGAAGGGACTAGCGGGAGCCACTCCTACGAGCAGTACTTC. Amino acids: CASSLEGTSGSHSYEQYF.

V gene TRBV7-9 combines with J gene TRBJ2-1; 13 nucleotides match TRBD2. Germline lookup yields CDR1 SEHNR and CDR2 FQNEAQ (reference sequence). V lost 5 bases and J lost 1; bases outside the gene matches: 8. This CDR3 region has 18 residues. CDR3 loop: CASSTGTSGTGSYNEQFF. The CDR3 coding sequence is TGTGCCAGCAGCACCGGGACTAGCGGGACAGGGTCCTACAATGAGCAGTTCTTC.

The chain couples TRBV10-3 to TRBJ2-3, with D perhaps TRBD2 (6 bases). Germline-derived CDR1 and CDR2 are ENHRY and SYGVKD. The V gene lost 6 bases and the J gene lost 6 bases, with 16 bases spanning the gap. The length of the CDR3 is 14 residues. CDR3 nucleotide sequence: TGTGCCATCAGCGACCCCTTGGGGAGGGATACGCAGTATTTT. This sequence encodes CAISDPLGRDTQYF.

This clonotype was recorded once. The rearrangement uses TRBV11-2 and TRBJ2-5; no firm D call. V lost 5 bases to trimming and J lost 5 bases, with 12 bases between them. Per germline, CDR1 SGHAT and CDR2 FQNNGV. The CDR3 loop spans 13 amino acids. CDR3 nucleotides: TGTGCCAGCAGCACCTTTGACCGGGAGACCCAGTACTTC. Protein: CASSTFDRETQYF.

Here the CDR3 reads CASSSLTSGRRYEQFF. The CDR3 DNA is TGTGCCAGCAGTTCCCTCACTAGCGGGAGAAGATATGAGCAGTTCTTC. This rearrangement joins TRBV27 to TRBJ2-1; the match to TRBD2 covers 11 bases. J was trimmed by 8 bases and V by 4 bases; bases with no gene match: 10. Per germline, CDR1 MNHEY and CDR2 SMNVEV (reference sequence). There are 16 residues in the CDR3.

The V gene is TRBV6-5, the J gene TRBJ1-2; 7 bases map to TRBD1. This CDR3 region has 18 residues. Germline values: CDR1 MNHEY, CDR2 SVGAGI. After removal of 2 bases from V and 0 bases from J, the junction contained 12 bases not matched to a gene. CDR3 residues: CASSYSGTDYLSNYGYTF. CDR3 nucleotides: TGTGCCAGCAGTTACAGCGGGACAGACTACCTATCTAACTATGGCTACACCTTC.

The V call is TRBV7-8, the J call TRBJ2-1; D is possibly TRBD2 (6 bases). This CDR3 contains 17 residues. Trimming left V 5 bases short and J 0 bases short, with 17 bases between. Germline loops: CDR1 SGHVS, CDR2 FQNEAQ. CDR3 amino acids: CASSPPEGHLSYNEQFF. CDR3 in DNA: TGTGCCAGCAGCCCACCGGAGGGGCACCTCTCCTACAATGAGCAGTTCTTC.

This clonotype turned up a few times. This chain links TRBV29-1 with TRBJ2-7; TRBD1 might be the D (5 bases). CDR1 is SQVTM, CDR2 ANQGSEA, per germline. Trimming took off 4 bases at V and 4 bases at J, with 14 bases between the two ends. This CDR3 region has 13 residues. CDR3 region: CSVVRGDSYEQYF. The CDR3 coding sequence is TGCAGCGTTGTCCGCGGCGACAGTTACGAGCAGTACTTC.

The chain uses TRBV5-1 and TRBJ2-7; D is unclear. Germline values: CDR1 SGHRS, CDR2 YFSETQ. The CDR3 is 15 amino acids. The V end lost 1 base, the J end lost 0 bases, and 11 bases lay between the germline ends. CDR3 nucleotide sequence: TGCGCCAGCAGCTTGTCTCTCTGGGGCTCCTACGAGCAGTACTTC. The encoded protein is CASSLSLWGSYEQYF.

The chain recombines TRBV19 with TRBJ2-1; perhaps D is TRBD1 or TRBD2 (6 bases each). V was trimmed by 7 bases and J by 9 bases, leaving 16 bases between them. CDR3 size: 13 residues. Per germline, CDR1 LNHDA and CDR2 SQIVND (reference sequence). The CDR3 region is CASIGGLGSEQFF. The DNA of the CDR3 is TGTGCCAGTATAGGGGGGCTTGGGAGTGAGCAGTTCTTC.

The DNA of the CDR3 is TGCGCCAGCAGCCAACAGCATTTGAGCTCCTACGAGCAGTACGTC. The encoded protein is CASSQQHLSSYEQYV. The chain links TRBV4-1 to TRBJ2-7; D uncertain. V gave up 2 bases and J gave up 0 bases, with 11 bases separating them. CDR3 length: 15 amino acids. The germline CDR1 and CDR2 sequences are MGHRA and YSYEKL.